The 29 T cell receptor beta chains below were found in one sample sequenced in a study of shared clonotypes between healthy human individuals. The assay was immunoSEQ multiplex PCR, and TCRdb's table has in-frame clones only and misses some. The data show about 2.5 million clones, around 93% seen once. The source material was naive CD4+ T cells from PBMCs. Subset indicated: CD45RA+ positively selected. The receptors here all came from a man younger than 30 in good health. Some clones in this sample may be carry-over from other donors' samples.

Only one count was recorded for this clone. The chain has TRBV2 and TRBJ1-3, with a possible D match to TRBD1 (6 bases). The CDR3 is 14 amino acids. V lost 5 bases and J lost 2, with 10 bases in between. From germline, CDR1 is SNHLY and CDR2 FYNNEI. The DNA for the CDR3 is TGTGCCAGCAGTACAGGGTTAACTGGAAACACCATATATTTT. This translates into CASSTGLTGNTIYF.

V and J are TRBV5-6 and TRBJ2-7; 11 nucleotides agree with TRBD2. The V gene's germline CDR1 is SGHDT and CDR2 YYEEEE. Unmatched junction bases numbered 5, after V lost 5 bases and J lost 1 base. The CDR3 contains 15 residues. The CDR3 spells CASSSGLAVSYEQYF. CDR3 sequence (DNA): TGTGCCAGCAGTTCGGGACTAGCGGTTTCCTACGAGCAGTACTTC.

The rearrangement joins TRBV29-1 to TRBJ2-7, with D perhaps matching TRBD1 (6 bases). The V gene's germline CDR1 is SQVTM and CDR2 ANQGSEA. V was pared by 1 base and J by 6 bases, with 13 bases between. The CDR3 extends over 13 amino acids. Here the CDR3 reads CSVEGQGFGEQYF. CDR3 in DNA: TGCAGCGTTGAAGGCCAGGGGTTCGGCGAGCAGTACTTC.

The chain carries TRBV7-9 and TRBJ1-2; D is undetermined. Per germline, CDR1 SEHNR and CDR2 FQNEAQ (reference sequence). The CDR3 runs 16 residues. Trimming took 0 bases from V and 3 from J, leaving 14 bases between them. CDR3 sequence: CASSLARPHSDYGYTF. CDR3 coding DNA: TGTGCCAGCAGCTTAGCGCGTCCTCACAGTGACTATGGCTACACCTTC.

This CDR3 is CSVRASRESSYNEQFF. The CDR3 DNA is TGCAGCGTCCGCGCTTCCCGGGAGAGCTCCTACAATGAGCAGTTCTTC. The chain links TRBV29-1 to TRBJ2-1; D possibly corresponds to TRBD2 (6 bases). The CDR3 runs to 16 residues. The germline gives CDR1 SQVTM, CDR2 ANQGSEA. V gave up 6 bases and J gave up 0 bases, with 18 bases separating them.

This chain links TRBV5-6 with TRBJ2-7, with D maybe TRBD2 (7 bases). The germline V and J ends were trimmed by 4 bases and 2 bases, with 19 bases remaining between them. Germline-derived CDR1 and CDR2 are SGHDT and YYEEEE. The CDR3 consists of 16 residues. CDR3 sequence (DNA): TGTGCCAGCAGCCCGAGTGAGGGGGGGTTACCCTACGAGCAGTACTTC. It yields the protein CASSPSEGGLPYEQYF.

This clone was detected once. V is TRBV25-1 and J is TRBJ1-5, with TRBD1 as a possible D gene (6 bases). Trimming took 1 base from V and 4 from J, leaving 17 bases between them. Germline V gene sequence: CDR1 MGHDK, CDR2 SYGVNS. The length of the CDR3 is 17 residues. CDR3 residues: CASSESGSGAKNQPQHF. The CDR3 DNA reads as TGTGCCAGCAGTGAATCGGGGTCAGGGGCAAAGAATCAGCCCCAGCATTTT.

The chain links TRBV6-5 to TRBJ1-5; a weak D match, TRBD1 (6 bases). This CDR3 is built from 12 residues. V lost 7 bases, J lost 2 bases, and 6 bases lay in between. The germline V gene encodes CDR1 MNHEY and CDR2 SVGAGI. CDR3 loop: CASNRGNQPQHF. CDR3 nucleotide sequence: TGTGCCAGCAACAGGGGCAATCAGCCCCAGCATTTT.

This chain uses TRBV7-7 with TRBJ2-7; D is possibly TRBD1 (6 bases). CDR3 length: 15 residues. Trimming shortened V by 5 bases and J by 4 bases, and 18 bases separated the two germline ends. The V gene's germline CDR1 is SSHAT and CDR2 FNYEAQ (reference sequence). The DNA of the CDR3 is TGTGCCAGCAGCCCGAGCCCGCAGGGGAGTTACGAGCAGTACTTC. Translating gives CASSPSPQGSYEQYF.

As concerns this clone: A single base separates this from a much larger clone, so it may be a read error. Other DNA sequences in this specimen translate into the identical CDR3. The gene calls are TRBV7-7 and TRBJ2-3; TRBD1 aligns across 7 bases. CDR1 and CDR2 (germline): SSHAT, FNYEAQ (reference sequence). The J segment lost 0 bases and the V segment lost 3 bases, leaving 0 bases of the junction unmatched. CDR3 length equals 14 residues. The CDR3 nucleotides read TGTGCCAGCAGCTTGGGACAGAGCACAGATACGCAGTATTTT. As protein: CASSLGQSTDTQYF. Drawing the rest from reference TRBV7-7 and TRBJ2-3, the complete variable domain is GAGVSQSPRYKVTKRGQDVTLRCDPISSHATLYWYQQALGQGPEFLTYFNYEAQPDKSGLPSDRFSAERPEGSISTLTIQRTEQRDSAMYRCASSLGQSTDTQYFGPGTRLTVL.

This chain joins TRBV9 and TRBJ1-2; TRBD1 might be the D (5 bases). The CDR3 length is 15 residues. The V end lost 1 base, the J end lost 4 bases, and 14 bases lay between the germline ends. CDR1 and CDR2 from the germline V gene are SGDLS and YYNGEE. CDR3 amino acids: CASSVNTRVFYGYTF. The DNA of the CDR3 is TGTGCCAGCAGCGTAAATACCAGGGTCTTCTATGGCTACACCTTC.

As DNA, the CDR3 is TGTGCCAGCAGCTTGGCCACGACGGGTACAGATACGCAGTATTTT. Translating it yields CASSLATTGTDTQYF. The chain carries TRBV5-4 and TRBJ2-3; the D is unclear. The CDR3 has 15 residues. Trimming removed 0 bases from V and 3 bases from J, with 11 bases in between. Germline V gene sequence: CDR1 SGHNT, CDR2 YYREEE (reference sequence).

The rearrangement joins TRBV18 to TRBJ1-5; D is uncertain. Per the germline V gene, CDR1 is KGHSH and CDR2 is LQKENI. Deletions cut 3 bases from V and 0 bases from J, with 12 bases between. CDR3 length: 16 residues. In DNA form, the CDR3 reads TGTGCCAGCTCACCGTTCCAGGCTAATAGCAATCAGCCCCAGCATTTT. It specifies CASSPFQANSNQPQHF.

There are a few counts of this clone. The chain couples TRBV11-3 to TRBJ1-3; D is uncertain. V was pared by 1 base and J by 0 bases, with 10 bases between. CDR1 is SGHNT and CDR2 is YENEEA in the germline V gene. The CDR3 sequence is 16 residues long. The CDR3: CASSLVQERSGNTIYF. As DNA, the CDR3 is TGTGCCAGCAGCTTAGTCCAGGAACGCTCTGGAAACACCATATATTTT.

The chain recombines TRBV29-1 with TRBJ2-1, with 8 bases lining up with TRBD1. J gave up 3 bases and V 7 bases, and 8 bases lay outside the gene matches. The CDR3 totals 14 residues. Germline CDR1 SQVTM, CDR2 ANQGSEA. The CDR3, as DNA: TGCAGCGCTAACCGGGACAGGAACTACAATGAGCAGTTCTTC. It encodes CSANRDRNYNEQFF.

The V and J genes are TRBV28 and TRBJ2-1; 16 bases are a match to TRBD2. CDR1 is MDHEN, CDR2 SYDVKM, per germline. The length of the CDR3 is 16 residues. Trimming took 6 bases from V and 13 from J; bases not matched to a gene: 12. CDR3 sequence: CASSPAGTSGRGSQFF. The CDR3 bases are TGTGCCAGCAGCCCCGCCGGGACTAGCGGGAGGGGAAGCCAGTTCTTC.

This chain uses TRBV7-9 with TRBJ2-3, with TRBD1 matching over 7 bases. Germline trimming cut 5 bases from V and 5 bases from J; bases unmatched to any gene: 10. The germline CDR1 and CDR2 sequences are SEHNR and FQNEAQ (reference sequence). The CDR3 is 15 residues long. The CDR3 nucleotides are TGTGCCAGCAGCCTTGGACAGGTAGAGGGAGATACGCAGTATTTT. Amino acid sequence: CASSLGQVEGDTQYF.

This clone was seen a single time. The rearrangement links TRBV5-1 to TRBJ2-7; 8 nucleotides match TRBD2. The germline gives CDR1 SGHRS, CDR2 YFSETQ. V lost 4 bases and J lost 8; bases outside the gene matches: 11. The CDR3 contains 14 residues. DNA for the CDR3: TGCGCCAGCAGCCCTATGACTAGCGTGATAAAGCAGTACTTC. This sequence encodes CASSPMTSVIKQYF.

This rearrangement joins TRBV6-5 to TRBJ1-2, with 9 bases fitting TRBD1. J was trimmed by 8 bases and V by 7 bases; bases with no gene match: 14. Looked up from germline, CDR1 is MNHEY and CDR2 is SVGAGI. This CDR3 spans 15 amino acids. The CDR3 nucleotides are TGTGCCAGCACCCGAGGACAGGGGCCGTACCGGGGCTACACCTTC. This encodes CASTRGQGPYRGYTF.

This sequence joins TRBV27 and TRBJ2-5; D ambiguous. The CDR3 is made up of 14 amino acids. V lost 8 bases and J 2 bases, leaving 15 bases between the germline ends. Germline V lookup: CDR1 MNHEY, CDR2 SMNVEV (reference sequence). CDR3 coding DNA: TGTGCCAGCCAAGCCCTCCCACTTCAAGAGACCCAGTACTTC. Translation: CASQALPLQETQYF.

The rearrangement uses TRBV11-2 and TRBJ1-2; no reliable D call. Trimming removed 5 bases at V and 8 bases at J, with 15 bases between. Germline V lookup: CDR1 SGHAT, CDR2 FQNNGV. The CDR3 runs to 13 residues. CDR3 DNA: TGTGCCAGCAGCCCCGGGTCTGAAAGAGGCTACACCTTC. It codes for CASSPGSERGYTF.

The genes are TRBV27 and TRBJ1-2; TRBD1 might be the D (6 bases). Germline V CDR1 and CDR2: MNHEY, SMNVEV (reference sequence). This CDR3 spans 16 amino acids. The ends were cut back, 1 base at V and 0 bases at J, with 12 bases in the middle. The CDR3 loop reads CASSLYGGPSNYGYTF. CDR3 bases: TGTGCCAGCAGTTTATACGGGGGGCCTTCTAACTATGGCTACACCTTC.

The chain joins TRBV28 to TRBJ2-6; D may be TRBD1 or TRBD2 (6 bases each). V lost 7 bases and J 2 bases, leaving 15 bases between the germline ends. Germline V gene data show CDR1 as MDHEN and CDR2 as SYDVKM. This CDR3 has 16 residues. CDR3: CASTTGGGPGANVLTF. For the CDR3, the DNA is TGTGCCAGCACTACGGGTGGGGGGCCTGGGGCCAACGTCCTGACTTTC.

This clone was counted a single time. V usage is TRBV20-1 and J usage is TRBJ2-5; possibly TRBD2 for D (5 bases). The J call may not be correct, given that the DNA end is closer to TRBJ2-7. The CDR3 has 11 amino acids. Germline CDR1 and CDR2: DFQATT and SNEGSKA (reference sequence). CDR3 coding DNA: TGCAGTGCTAGAGGTGAGGGCGAGCAGTACTTC. It translates to CSARGEGEQYF.

The chain has TRBV5-1 and TRBJ2-7; D may be TRBD1 or TRBD2 (5 bases each). V lost 1 base and J 4 bases, leaving 15 bases between the germline ends. Per the germline V gene, CDR1 is SGHRS and CDR2 is YFSETQ. This CDR3 has 15 amino acids. The CDR3 loop reads CASSLLPGWGYEQYF. CDR3 DNA sequence: TGCGCCAGCAGCTTGCTACCAGGGTGGGGGTACGAGCAGTACTTC.

The CDR3 DNA reads TGTGCCAGCAGCGCCTCCTCCGGGCTTGGGGAGACCCAGTACTTC. Translation: CASSASSGLGETQYF. This chain links TRBV7-7 with TRBJ2-5; no clear D. CDR1 and CDR2 (germline): SSHAT, FNYEAQ (reference sequence). V was pared by 5 bases and J by 5 bases, with 18 bases between. This CDR3 region has 15 residues.

This clone has just one count. This chain connects TRBV19 to TRBJ1-5; weak D call: TRBD1 (6 bases). CDR3 length: 13 residues. The ends were cut back, 7 bases at V and 5 bases at J, with 12 bases in the middle. Per germline, CDR1 LNHDA and CDR2 SQIVND (reference sequence). For the CDR3, the DNA is TGTGCCAGTAAATGGGACACTGATCAGCCCCAGCATTTT. Translating gives CASKWDTDQPQHF.

The V gene is TRBV2, the J gene TRBJ2-1; D may match TRBD1 or TRBD2 (5 bases each). The CDR3 has 16 amino acids. Germline V gene data show CDR1 as SNHLY and CDR2 as FYNNEI. V was clipped by 6 bases and J by 8 bases, with 23 bases between them. In DNA, the CDR3 is TGTGCCAGCAGCGGTACCCTCGGGGCGGGTGATGATGAGCAGTTCTTC. Translated: CASSGTLGAGDDEQFF.

The chain couples TRBV19 to TRBJ1-1; tentatively, D is TRBD1 (5 bases). V was trimmed by 7 bases and J by 0 bases, leaving 12 bases between them. The V gene's germline CDR1 is LNHDA and CDR2 SQIVND (reference sequence). This CDR3 is built from 14 residues. CDR3 sequence reads: CASTPPGLNTEAFF. CDR3 bases: TGTGCCAGTACCCCGCCAGGGCTGAACACTGAAGCTTTCTTT.